These T cell receptor beta chains were read from a single sample in a study of T cell responses to AZD1222 COVID-19 vaccine. The table came from immunoSEQ multiplex PCR; TCRdb's copy has only in-frame clones and leaves some out. The sample lists about 91,000 clones; about 88% were seen once. Sequenced here: peripheral blood, sampled on day 0 of AZD1222 vaccination. These receptors came from an adult in good health. CDR3s leave out the opening cysteine and the closing phenylalanine or tryptophan. Each record gives: V gene, J gene, CDR3 protein.

TRBV6-2/TRBV6-3,TRBJ2-7,ASSREGYEQY
TRBV6-4,TRBJ2-3,ASGPGDSSTDTQY
TRBV4-3,TRBJ1-1,ASRSGQGATKAF
TRBV18,TRBJ1-1,ASSRDRSSWNTEAF
TRBV2,TRBJ2-3,AVPPERADTQY
TRBV15,TRBJ1-1,ATSRERGGAF
TRBV7-9,TRBJ1-2,ASSSDTFGYT
TRBV19,TRBJ2-3,ASSTPTGQGTDTQY
TRBV15,TRBJ2-5,ATSRDLAAWETQY
TRBV15,TRBJ2-1,ATSRDGGNEQF
TRBV5-1,TRBJ2-7,ASSRGQGANEQY
TRBV5-4,TRBJ2-3,ASSPRTDTQY
TRBV11-2,TRBJ1-1,ASSLRAGGHTEAF
TRBV18,TRBJ2-1,ASSPTWGEGEQF
TRBV5-8,TRBJ1-5,ASSLRTGSVQPQH
TRBV5-1,TRBJ2-6,ASSLGNSGANVLT
TRBV27,TRBJ1-6,ASSLRLVGYSPLH
TRBV18,TRBJ2-5,ASSPGTPPETQY
TRBV19,TRBJ2-1,ASSGLAGNNEQF
TRBV12-5,TRBJ1-5,ASGPQGGRYSNQPQH
TRBV6-4,TRBJ2-5,AGKGGQGAKWETQY
TRBV20-1,TRBJ2-7,SARLNYEQY
TRBV12-3/TRBV12-4,TRBJ1-6,ASSLSTVSPLH
TRBV6-5,TRBJ2-7,ASIRTSGGYEQY
TRBV9,TRBJ1-6,ASRQGGNSPLH
TRBV18,TRBJ2-3,ASSPQLAGERSTQY
TRBV5-1,TRBJ1-5,ASSPDRGLQPQH
TRBV19,TRBJ1-3,ASRQGAAGNTIY